The present T cell receptor beta chain was sequenced within a study of T-cell reconstitution after alpha-beta-depleted transplantation in children. The table lists this clonotype with a count of one. Preparing the TCRbeta library involved the use of unique molecular identifiers. TCRdb re-called the PCR reads through MiXCR, storing one row per CDR3 protein. The repertoire includes about 360,000 distinct CDR3 sequences, more than 10% of them detected once, and approximately 4.3% sits in the top ten. CDR1 SQVTM and CDR2 ANQGSEA come from the germline V gene. Trimming took 5 bases from V and 7 from J, leaving 17 bases between them. This CDR3 has 14 amino acids.

V is TRBV29-1 and J is TRBJ2-2; D may be TRBD2 (5 bases). Sample: PBMCs, taken from the stem cell graft. The source of this sequence is a human donor who donated a stem cell graft to a child with Fanconi anemia. Here the CDR3 DNA reads TGCAGCGTTACAACAACTAGTCTTGGCGGGGAGCTGTTTTTT. Residues: CSVTTTSLGGELFF.